Below, 21 T cell receptor beta chains from the same sample are listed, as sequenced in a study of cytomegalovirus exposure and HLA in healthy donors. Both 60 Vbeta primers and 13 Jbeta primers went into the PCR. The protocol was immunoSEQ multiplex PCR, while the TCRdb copy is restricted to in-frame clones and leaves out a portion. The sample includes about 140,000 clones, just under 70% seen only once; the top ten take less than 5%. The sequenced sample was PBMCs. The receptors here all came from a man between 60 and 75 years old in good health and CMV-seronegative.

The rearrangement joins TRBV6-6 to TRBJ1-3, with D unresolved. This CDR3 has 16 amino acids. The V end was cut by 7 bases, the J end by 0 bases, with 16 bases between. Germline V gene lookup returns CDR1 MNHNY and CDR2 SVGAGI (reference sequence). CDR3 residues: CASTPLQSASGNTIYF. The CDR3 coding sequence is TGTGCCAGCACCCCTCTACAGTCAGCCTCTGGAAACACCATATATTTT.

V is TRBV6-5 and J is TRBJ1-5; no firm D call. V was trimmed by 5 bases and J by 15 bases, leaving 5 bases between them. Germline V CDR1 and CDR2: MNHEY, SVGAGI. CDR3 length equals 8 residues. The CDR3 protein is CASSEAHF. The CDR3 nucleotides are TGTGCCAGCAGTGAAGCGCATTTT.

The chain links TRBV30 to TRBJ1-6; TRBD1 matches 10 bases. CDR1 and CDR2 from the germline V gene are GTSNPN and SVGIG (reference sequence). This CDR3 contains 16 residues. V dropped 8 bases and J dropped 4; count of bases not matched to a gene: 11. As DNA, the CDR3 is TGTGCCCACGGACAGGGGGGATCTGGGTATAATTCACCCCTCCACTTT. Translation gives CAHGQGGSGYNSPLHF.

V is TRBV9 and J is TRBJ1-1; D may be TRBD1 (5 bases). This CDR3 region has 13 residues. Trimming removed 5 bases at V and 3 bases at J, with 11 bases between. Looked up from germline, CDR1 is SGDLS and CDR2 is YYNGEE. CDR3 region: CASSPQGDTEAFF. For the CDR3, the DNA is TGTGCCAGCAGTCCTCAAGGGGACACTGAAGCTTTCTTT.

The chain recombines TRBV7-6 with TRBJ2-3; D is perhaps TRBD2 (6 bases). CDR1 is SGHVS, CDR2 FNYEAQ, per germline. Trimming took off 1 base at V and 1 base at J, with 12 bases between the two ends. The CDR3 spans 16 residues. CDR3 residues: CASSLGAASGTDTQYF. CDR3 DNA: TGTGCCAGCAGCTTAGGGGCGGCTAGCGGCACAGATACGCAGTATTTT. Together with reference TRBV7-6 and TRBJ2-3, the CDR3 gives the full variable domain: GAGVSQSPRYKVTKRGQDVALRCDPISGHVSLYWYRQALGQGPEFLTYFNYEAQQDKSGLPNDRFSAERPEGSISTLTIQRTEQRDSAMYRCASSLGAASGTDTQYFGPGTRLTVL.

The chain links TRBV7-8 to TRBJ1-2; possibly TRBD1 for D (6 bases). Germline V gene data show CDR1 as SGHVS and CDR2 as FQNEAQ. V dropped 5 bases and J dropped 4 bases, with 11 bases sitting between them. This CDR3 comprises 13 residues. The CDR3 nucleotides are TGTGCCAGCAGCCAGGACAGCATCTATGGCTACACCTTC. Protein sequence: CASSQDSIYGYTF.

The chain carries TRBV27 and TRBJ1-2; 7 bases align to TRBD1. V was pared by 5 bases and J by 5 bases, with 5 bases of the junction left unmatched. The V gene's germline CDR1 is MNHEY and CDR2 SMNVEV (reference sequence). This CDR3 spans 13 amino acids. The CDR3 coding sequence is TGTGCCAGCAGTGCACAGGGGAGGTATGGCTACACCTTC. Its translation is CASSAQGRYGYTF.

The chain recombines TRBV25-1 with TRBJ1-1; 7 positions match TRBD1. V lost 9 bases to trimming and J lost 0 bases; unmatched junction nucleotides: 16. The germline V gene encodes CDR1 MGHDK and CDR2 SYGVNS. The CDR3 covers 17 residues. The CDR3 spells CARPGVDGTVMNTEAFF. CDR3 sequence (DNA): TGTGCCAGGCCCGGAGTAGATGGGACAGTGATGAACACTGAAGCTTTCTTT.

This clone has more than one count but fewer than ten. Its ends do not fully match the called genes, so a read error is possible. The rearrangement uses TRBV18 and TRBJ2-7; 10 nucleotides line up with TRBD2. CDR1 and CDR2 (germline): KGHSH, LQKENI. This CDR3 is built from 14 residues. The CDR3 reads CASSPPSLAGEADF. The DNA for the CDR3 is TGTGCCAGCTCACCACCGTCGCTAGCGGGAGAGGCGGACTTC.

The chain employs TRBV15 and TRBJ2-3, with D maybe TRBD2 (5 bases). Germline V CDR1 and CDR2: LNHNV, YYDKDF (reference sequence). V was shortened by 0 bases and J by 1 base, with 11 bases between the two germline ends. This CDR3 comprises 16 residues. CDR3 nucleotides: TGTGCCACCAGCAGAGACCCCCTAGCTGGCACAGATACGCAGTATTTT. Residues: CATSRDPLAGTDTQYF.

The chain is built from TRBV5-1 and TRBJ2-5; D uncertain. This CDR3 region has 13 residues. Germline V gives CDR1 SGHRS, CDR2 YFSETQ. The V and J ends lost 0 bases and 1 base respectively, with 4 bases between them. CDR3 sequence reads: CASSLASQETQYF. The CDR3 DNA is TGCGCCAGCAGCTTGGCCAGCCAAGAGACCCAGTACTTC.

The V gene is TRBV9, the J gene TRBJ2-1; 9 bases map to TRBD1. The CDR3 loop spans 16 amino acids. Germline lookup yields CDR1 SGDLS and CDR2 YYNGEE. V was pared by 1 base and J by 4 bases, with 6 bases of the junction left unmatched. The CDR3 sequence is CASSVTSTGGYNEQFF. The CDR3, as DNA: TGTGCCAGCAGCGTAACCTCGACAGGGGGGTACAATGAGCAGTTCTTC.

The gene calls are TRBV2 and TRBJ1-5, with 7 bases lining up with TRBD1. Germline assignment: CDR1 SNHLY and CDR2 FYNNEI. Unmatched junction bases numbered 11, after V lost 6 bases and J lost 0 bases. The CDR3 covers 17 residues. The CDR3 DNA reads as TGTGCCAGCAGCACAGGGACAGCCTTAGATAGCAATCAGCCCCAGCATTTT. This sequence encodes CASSTGTALDSNQPQHF.

The gene calls are TRBV5-1 and TRBJ2-7; 10 positions match TRBD2. This CDR3 has 15 amino acids. CDR1 is SGHRS, CDR2 YFSETQ, per germline. With V trimmed by 6 bases and J by 5 bases, 11 bases remained unmatched. CDR3 nucleotide sequence: TGCGCCAGCACTCCCCTAGCGGGAGAAAATCACGAGCAGTACTTC. This translates into CASTPLAGENHEQYF.

This clone was seen more than once but under ten times. This chain uses TRBV6-5 with TRBJ1-1; 7 positions agree with TRBD1. CDR1 and CDR2 from the germline V gene are MNHEY and SVGAGI. The CDR3 consists of 15 residues. The junction had 8 bases not matched to a gene; V was cut back by 2 bases and J by 5 bases. The CDR3 spells CASSYTTGFGTEAFF. The CDR3 region has the DNA TGTGCCAGCAGTTACACGACAGGGTTTGGGACTGAAGCTTTCTTT.

V is TRBV6-4 and J is TRBJ2-3, with 9 nucleotides matching TRBD2. Per the germline V gene, CDR1 is MRHNA and CDR2 is SNTAGT. This CDR3 is built from 15 residues. The V gene end was trimmed by 3 bases and the J gene end by 5 bases; junction bases not matched to a gene: 6. The CDR3 coding sequence is TGTGCCAGCAGTGAAGCGGGGGGAGGAGGAGATACGCAGTATTTT. Translation: CASSEAGGGGDTQYF.

This chain uses TRBV2 with TRBJ1-6; the D gene is possibly TRBD1 (6 bases). Trimming stripped 7 bases from V and 10 bases from J, with 14 bases between. The CDR3 sequence is 13 residues long. Germline CDR1 and CDR2: SNHLY and FYNNEI. The CDR3 sequence is CASTDRGESPLHF. Here the CDR3 DNA reads TGTGCCAGCACGGACAGAGGGGAATCACCCCTCCACTTT. The full variable domain, with the rest looked up from reference TRBV2 and TRBJ1-6, is EPEVTQTPSHQVTQMGQEVILRCVPISNHLYFYWYRQILGQKVEFLVSFYNNEISEKSEIFDDQFSVERPDGSNFTLKIRSTKLEDSAMYFCASTDRGESPLHFGNGTRLTVT.

The chain employs TRBV5-1 and TRBJ2-1, with a possible D match to TRBD1 (6 bases). The CDR3 contains 11 residues. V gave up 2 bases and J gave up 9 bases, with 6 bases separating them. Germline CDR1 and CDR2: SGHRS and YFSETQ. CDR3 sequence reads: CASSLGGEQFF. CDR3 DNA sequence: TGCGCCAGCAGCTTAGGGGGTGAGCAGTTCTTC.

In its sample, this clone was seen a few times. The chain couples TRBV2 to TRBJ1-5, with D uncertain. Deletions cut 2 bases from V and 7 bases from J, with 18 bases between. The germline gives CDR1 SNHLY, CDR2 FYNNEI. This CDR3 spans 16 amino acids. CDR3: CASSEQALVSRQPQHF. Here the CDR3 DNA reads TGTGCCAGCAGTGAACAGGCGTTGGTCAGCCGACAGCCCCAGCATTTT.

The chain uses TRBV6-5 and TRBJ1-1; 8 nucleotides match TRBD1. The CDR3 is made up of 14 amino acids. V shed 3 bases and J 5 bases; nucleotides not matched to a gene: 5. Germline CDR1 and CDR2: MNHEY and SVGAGI. The CDR3 coding sequence is TGTGCCAGCAGTTATGGCAGGGGGCGGACTGAAGCTTTCTTT. It is translated as CASSYGRGRTEAFF.

The J gene is TRBJ1-2, the V gene TRBV2; D perhaps matches TRBD1 (6 bases). Between the trimmed V and J ends, which lost 0 bases and 8 bases, there was a span of 13 bases. The germline V gene has CDR1 SNHLY and CDR2 FYNNEI. The CDR3 consists of 14 residues. This CDR3 reads CASSEAGGAEGYTF. CDR3 nucleotides: TGTGCCAGCAGTGAAGCTGGGGGCGCGGAAGGCTACACCTTC.